This T cell receptor beta chain was documented in a study of blood T cell repertoires in COVID-19. Study overall: Acute and convalescent COVID-19 specimens originated in the United States, Italy and Spain. T cells, B-cell-depleted T cells, or PBMCs supplied cDNA or gDNA.

J lost 2 bases, V lost 5 bases, and 13 bases had no gene match. The CDR3 contains 17 residues. The germline V gene has CDR1 MNHNY and CDR2 SVGAGI (reference sequence). Original methodology: Reference gene primer amplification in the assay estimated nucleated cell counts. Here immunoSEQ multiplex PCR was the method, and the copy in TCRdb shows in-frame clones only, minus some. D and trimming were read from the DNA, whereas the V and J calls and clone size are those reported in that table. The table records roughly 260,000 clones, less than 90% of them present only once. The sequenced sample was peripheral blood. V and J are TRBV6-6 and TRBJ2-7, with 9 bases matching TRBD1. This clonotype was sampled from a man aged 60-69 years who had recovered from COVID-19. CDR3 in amino acids: CASSPGTGISGAYEQYF. The CDR3 coding sequence is TGTGCCAGCAGTCCCGGGACAGGGATTAGTGGGGCCTACGAGCAGTACTTC.